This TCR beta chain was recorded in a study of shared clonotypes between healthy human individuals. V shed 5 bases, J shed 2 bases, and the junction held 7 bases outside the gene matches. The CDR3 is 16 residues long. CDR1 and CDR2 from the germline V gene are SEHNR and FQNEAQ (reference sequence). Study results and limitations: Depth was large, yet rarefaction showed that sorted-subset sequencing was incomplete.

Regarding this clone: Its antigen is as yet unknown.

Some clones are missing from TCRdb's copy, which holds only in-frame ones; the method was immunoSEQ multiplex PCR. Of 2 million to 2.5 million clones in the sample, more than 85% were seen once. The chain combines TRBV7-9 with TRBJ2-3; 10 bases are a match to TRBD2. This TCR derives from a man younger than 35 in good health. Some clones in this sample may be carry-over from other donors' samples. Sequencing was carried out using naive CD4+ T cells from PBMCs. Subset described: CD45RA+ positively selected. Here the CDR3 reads CASSLWTSGNTDTQYF. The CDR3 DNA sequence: TGTGCCAGCAGCCTGTGGACTAGCGGAAACACAGATACGCAGTATTTT.